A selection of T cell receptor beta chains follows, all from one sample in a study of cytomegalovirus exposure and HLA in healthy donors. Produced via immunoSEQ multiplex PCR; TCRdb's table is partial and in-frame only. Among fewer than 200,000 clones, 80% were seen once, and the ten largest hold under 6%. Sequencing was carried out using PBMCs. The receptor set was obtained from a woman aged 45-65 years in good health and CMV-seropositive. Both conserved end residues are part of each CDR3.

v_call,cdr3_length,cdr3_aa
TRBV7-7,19,CASSLGGGGGGYLGETQYF
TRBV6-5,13,CASSHRDPTEAFF
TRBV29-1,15,CSVEDGRGPDYEQYF
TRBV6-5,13,CASRATSTDTQYF
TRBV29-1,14,CSVEDQSGTYEQYF
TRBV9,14,CASSSGLAGYEQYF
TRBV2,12,CASTSPTDTQYF
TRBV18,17,CASSLTTFQGANTEAFF
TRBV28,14,CASSSGSGGRELFF
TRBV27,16,CASSLRGSPLRETQYF
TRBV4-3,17,CASSQGSVGGLPYEQYF
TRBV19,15,CASTLGRSEGYGYTF
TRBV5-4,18,CASSLKRVRAGAYQPQHF
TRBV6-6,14,CASSYDRGGYEQYF
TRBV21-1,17,CASSKDRPGHTSYGYTF
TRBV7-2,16,CASSLAPTYSNQPQHF
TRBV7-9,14,CASGGGGKWNEQFF
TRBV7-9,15,CASSYTSGNADTQYF
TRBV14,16,CASSQFITGLNTEAFF
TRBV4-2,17,CASSQDPNGRAGETQYF
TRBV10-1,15,CASPRLLEDNGELFF
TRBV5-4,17,CASSHLNRGVNTGELFF
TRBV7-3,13,CASSLMRHAEAFF